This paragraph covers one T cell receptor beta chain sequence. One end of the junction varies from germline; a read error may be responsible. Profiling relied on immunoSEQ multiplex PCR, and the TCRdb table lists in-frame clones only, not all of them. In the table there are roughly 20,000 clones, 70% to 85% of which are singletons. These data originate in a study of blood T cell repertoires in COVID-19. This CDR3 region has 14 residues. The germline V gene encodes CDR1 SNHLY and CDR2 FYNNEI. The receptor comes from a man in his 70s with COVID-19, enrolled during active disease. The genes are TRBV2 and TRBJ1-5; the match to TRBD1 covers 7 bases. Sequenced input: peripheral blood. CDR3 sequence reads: CASREVDRAGPQHF. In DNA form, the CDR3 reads TGTGCCAGCAGGGAAGTCGACAGGGCAGGGCCCCAGCATTTT.